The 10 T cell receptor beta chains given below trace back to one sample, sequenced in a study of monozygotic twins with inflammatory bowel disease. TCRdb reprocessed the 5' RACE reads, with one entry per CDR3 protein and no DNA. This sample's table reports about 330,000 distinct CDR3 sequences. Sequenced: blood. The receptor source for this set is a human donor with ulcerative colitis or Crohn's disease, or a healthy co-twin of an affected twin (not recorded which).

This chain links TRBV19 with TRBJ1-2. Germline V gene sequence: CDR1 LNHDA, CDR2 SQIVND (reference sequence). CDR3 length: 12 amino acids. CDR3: CASTQLNYGYTF.

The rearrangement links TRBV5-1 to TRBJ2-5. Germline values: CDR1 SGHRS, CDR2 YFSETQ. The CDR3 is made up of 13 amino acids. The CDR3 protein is CASSLAGKDTQYF.

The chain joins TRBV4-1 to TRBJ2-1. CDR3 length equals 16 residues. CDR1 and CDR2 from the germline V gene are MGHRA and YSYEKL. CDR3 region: CASSQVRGGSYNEQFF.

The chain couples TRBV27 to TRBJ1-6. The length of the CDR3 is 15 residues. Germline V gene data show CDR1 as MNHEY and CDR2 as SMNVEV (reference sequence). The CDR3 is CASTSLGSYNSPLHF.

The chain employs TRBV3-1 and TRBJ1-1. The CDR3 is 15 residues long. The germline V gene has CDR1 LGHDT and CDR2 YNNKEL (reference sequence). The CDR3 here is CASSQGKGGNTEAFF.

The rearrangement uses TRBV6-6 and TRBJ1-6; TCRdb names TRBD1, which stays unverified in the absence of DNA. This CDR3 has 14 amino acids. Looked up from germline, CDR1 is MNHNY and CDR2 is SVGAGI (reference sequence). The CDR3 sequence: CASKGQGLNSPLHF.

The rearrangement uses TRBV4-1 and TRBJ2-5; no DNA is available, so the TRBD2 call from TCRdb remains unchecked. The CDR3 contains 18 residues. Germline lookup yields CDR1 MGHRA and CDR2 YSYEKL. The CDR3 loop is CASSQGASGTSTIETQYF.

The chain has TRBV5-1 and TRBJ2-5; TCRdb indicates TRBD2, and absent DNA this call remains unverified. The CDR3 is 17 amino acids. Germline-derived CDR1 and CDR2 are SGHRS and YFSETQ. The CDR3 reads CASSIGTSGKYQETQYF.

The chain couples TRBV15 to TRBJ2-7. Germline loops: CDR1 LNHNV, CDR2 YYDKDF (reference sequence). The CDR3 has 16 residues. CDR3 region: CATSRDPGTYPYEQYF.

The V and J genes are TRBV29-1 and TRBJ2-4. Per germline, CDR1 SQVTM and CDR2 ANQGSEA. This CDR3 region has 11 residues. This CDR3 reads CSVDVKNIQYF.